This T cell receptor (beta chain) comes out of a study of Ad26.COV2.S vaccination and SARS-CoV-2 variants. Stated treatment: some 20 received Ad26.COV2.S at low or high dose, single or two shots; 5 received placebo; per-sample allocation not given. At day 63 after the first vaccine or placebo injection, samples were drawn. Sequencing used immunoSEQ multiplex PCR; TCRdb keeps in-frame clones, though not all of them. The profile shows roughly 680,000 clones, around 90% of them singletons. Per the germline V gene, CDR1 is MNHEY and CDR2 is SMNVEV (reference sequence). The CDR3 length is 17 residues. Unmatched junction bases numbered 10, after V lost 5 bases and J lost 2 bases.

The V call is TRBV27, the J call TRBJ2-1; 9 bases are a match to TRBD2. The clonotype comes from a person aged 18-65 years who received the Ad26.COV2.S COVID-19 vaccine or a placebo. The sample in question was peripheral blood, obtained in a trial of Ad26.COV2.S vaccine versus placebo. Here the CDR3 reads CASSNPLTSGPYNEQFF. The CDR3 coding sequence is TGTGCCAGCAGTAACCCCTTGACTAGCGGTCCCTACAATGAGCAGTTCTTC.